This T cell receptor (beta chain) was documented in a study of Graves' ophthalmopathy and Graves' hyperthyroidism. The overall study: The collection of peripheral blood took place at initial diagnosis, before any treatment. Whole-study results and caveats: Ophthalmopathy progression prediction by the model yielded a sensitivity of approximately 70% and a specificity of about 72%.

This clonotype came up many times. Its antigen is unidentified. From RNA, the CDR3 regions of TCR beta chains were amplified and sequenced. Second-round multiplex PCR came after a first-round RT-PCR that employed HTBI primers. TCRdb called the multiplex PCR reads again in MiXCR, with one record for every CDR3 protein. The repertoire holds about 660,000 distinct CDR3 sequences, with over 40% as singletons. There are 14 residues in the CDR3. V was clipped by 5 bases and J by 5 bases, with 10 bases between them. Germline V gene sequence: CDR1 SGHTA, CDR2 FQGTGA. The study excluded patients with other autoimmune diseases, uncontrolled infections, pregnancy or lactation.

The genes are TRBV7-3 and TRBJ1-6; tentatively, D is TRBD1 (6 bases). This TCR was sampled from an adult man with Graves' ophthalmopathy. The sample taken for sequencing was peripheral blood. CDR3 bases: TGTGCCAGCAGCCTGACAGGAAATAATTCACCCCTCCACTTT. Amino acids: CASSLTGNNSPLHF. The entire variable domain, with the rest obtained from reference TRBV7-3 and TRBJ1-6, is as follows: GAGVSQTPSNKVTEKGKYVELRCDPISGHTALYWYRQSLGQGPEFLIYFQGTGAADDSGLPNDRFFAVRPEGSVSTLKIQRTERGDSAVYLCASSLTGNNSPLHFGNGTRLTVT.